One and the same sample provided the 30 T cell receptor beta chains below, sequenced in a study of T-cell reconstitution after alpha-beta-depleted transplantation in children. This sample's TCRbeta library carried unique molecular identifier barcodes. TCRdb called the PCR reads again in MiXCR, with one record for every CDR3 protein. The data contain around 600,000 distinct CDR3 sequences, 23% of them seen just once; the ten biggest clones take up 14%. Sample: PBMCs, mostly from graft donor cells, taken 360 days after TCRalphabeta/CD19-depleted stem cell transplant. The receptor source for this set is a boy less than two years old who had a stem cell transplant for acute myeloid leukemia, so the T cells may come from the graft donor.

This clonotype occurred a few times. This chain's CDR3 is CSALAAGRGTDTQYF. For the CDR3, the DNA is TGCAGTGCTTTAGCAGCGGGGAGAGGCACAGATACGCAGTATTTT. The rearrangement joins TRBV20-1 to TRBJ2-3; 7 nucleotides match TRBD2. The CDR3 spans 15 residues. Germline V lookup: CDR1 DFQATT, CDR2 SNEGSKA (reference sequence). The V segment lost 5 bases and the J segment 1 base; nucleotides outside the gene matches: 9.

This chain joins TRBV6-1 and TRBJ2-2; D possibly uses TRBD1 or TRBD2 (5 bases each). Germline V gene data show CDR1 as MNHNS and CDR2 as SASEGT. With 5 bases removed from V and 1 base from J, the gap between germline ends came to 11 bases. CDR3 length: 15 amino acids. The chain's CDR3 is CASSRDGRNTGELFF. CDR3 bases: TGTGCCAGCAGTCGGGACGGAAGGAACACCGGGGAGCTGTTTTTT.

This clonotype was counted at least ten times. The chain has TRBV28 and TRBJ2-1; D not resolved. There are 11 residues in the CDR3. Germline CDR1 reads MDHEN; CDR2 reads SYDVKM. Deletions cut 3 bases from V and 7 bases from J, with 4 bases between. The CDR3 bases are TGTGCCAGCAGTTTTACAAATGAGCAGTTCTTC. This encodes CASSFTNEQFF.

The chain recombines TRBV5-1 with TRBJ2-2, with a possible D match to TRBD1 (5 bases). Trimming stripped 0 bases from V and 5 bases from J, with 8 bases between. The CDR3 has 14 residues. The germline CDR1 and CDR2 sequences are SGHRS and YFSETQ. The CDR3 DNA reads as TGCGCCAGCAGCTTGGACAGGAAGACCGGGGAGCTGTTTTTT. The encoded protein is CASSLDRKTGELFF.

This chain connects TRBV20-1 to TRBJ1-1; 10 bases are a match to TRBD1. The CDR3 covers 15 residues. The ends lost 3 bases at V and 3 bases at J; junction bases unmatched: 7. Germline CDR1 reads DFQATT; CDR2 reads SNEGSKA (reference sequence). The CDR3 DNA reads TGCAGTGCTAGCCCCCAGACAGGGGGCCACACTGAAGCTTTCTTT. It codes for CSASPQTGGHTEAFF.

The rearrangement uses TRBV29-1 and TRBJ1-2; 8 bases are a match to TRBD1. CDR1 and CDR2 (germline): SQVTM, ANQGSEA. V was pared by 3 bases and J by 2 bases, with 2 bases of the junction left unmatched. The CDR3 sequence is 13 residues long. This CDR3 reads CSVDWDRNYGYTF. The CDR3 DNA reads as TGCAGCGTTGACTGGGACAGGAACTATGGCTACACCTTC.

This clonotype was seen ten or more times. The chain uses TRBV29-1 and TRBJ2-5; TRBD2 is a possible D gene (6 bases). The length of the CDR3 is 15 residues. Looked up from germline, CDR1 is SQVTM and CDR2 is ANQGSEA. Trimming shortened V by 6 bases and J by 5 bases, and 22 bases separated the two germline ends. The CDR3 nucleotides read TGCAGCGTGGCACCCCTAGCGTTAGATGGGGAGACCCAGTACTTC. Its protein product is CSVAPLALDGETQYF.

V is TRBV5-5 and J is TRBJ1-6, with D perhaps matching TRBD1 (5 bases). This CDR3 spans 15 amino acids. Germline CDR1 is SGHKS and CDR2 is YYEKEE (reference sequence). Trimming stripped 1 base from V and 8 bases from J, with 13 bases between. In DNA form, the CDR3 reads TGTGCCAGCAGCTTGATACCCGTGGGGGATTCACCCCTCCACTTT. Its protein is CASSLIPVGDSPLHF. Combining the CDR3 with reference TRBV5-5 and TRBJ1-6 gives the whole variable domain DAGVTQSPTHLIKTRGQQVTLRCSPISGHKSVSWYQQVLGQGPQFIFQYYEKEERGRGNFPDRFSARQFPNYSSELNVNALLLGDSALYLCASSLIPVGDSPLHFGNGTRLTVT.

The V call is TRBV7-9, the J call TRBJ2-7; D gene unclear. The V end lost 1 base, the J end lost 6 bases, and 13 bases lay between the germline ends. CDR1 SEHNR and CDR2 FQNEAQ come from the germline V gene (reference sequence). The CDR3 has 14 amino acids. CDR3 sequence: CASSLGYGDGEQYV. The CDR3 coding sequence is TGTGCCAGCAGCTTAGGCTATGGCGACGGCGAGCAGTACGTC.

This clonotype was counted between two and nine times. V gene TRBV12-3 or TRBV12-4 combines with J gene TRBJ2-1, with TRBD2 matching over 8 bases. The CDR3 sequence is 16 residues long. V gave up 5 bases and J gave up 5 bases; unmatched junction bases: 11. The CDR3: CASSHLTGGSDNEQFF. The CDR3 DNA sequence: TGTGCCAGCAGTCACCTCACGGGGGGGAGCGACAATGAGCAGTTCTTC.

The rearrangement uses TRBV6-1 and TRBJ1-1, with a tentative D call TRBD1 (6 bases). In germline, CDR1 is MNHNS, CDR2 SASEGT. The V and J ends lost 7 bases and 0 bases respectively, with 12 bases between them. The CDR3 is 14 residues long. CDR3 nucleotides: TGTGCCAGCACCATGGGGGGCCTGAACACTGAAGCTTTCTTT. Amino acids: CASTMGGLNTEAFF.

This clonotype has more than one count but fewer than ten. The chain joins TRBV20-1 to TRBJ1-5; D not resolved. Per the germline V gene, CDR1 is DFQATT and CDR2 is SNEGSKA (reference sequence). The CDR3 is 13 amino acids. Between the trimmed V and J ends, which lost 3 bases and 3 bases, there was a span of 9 bases. The CDR3 DNA sequence: TGCAGTGCTAGTTTGGCCCCCAATCAGCCCCAGCATTTT. It specifies CSASLAPNQPQHF.

This clonotype showed up many times. The chain has TRBV6-5 and TRBJ2-2; no firm D call. CDR3 length equals 11 residues. The V end lost 1 base, the J end lost 8 bases, and 2 bases lay between the germline ends. Looked up from germline, CDR1 is MNHEY and CDR2 is SVGAGI. The CDR3 DNA is TGTGCCAGCAGTTACTTTGGGGAGCTGTTTTTT. This codes for CASSYFGELFF.

V is TRBV28 and J is TRBJ1-2, with 8 nucleotides matching TRBD1. Germline V gene sequence: CDR1 MDHEN, CDR2 SYDVKM. The length of the CDR3 is 16 residues. V gave up 8 bases and J gave up 7 bases; unmatched junction bases: 18. CDR3 DNA: TGTGCCAGCCTATTGTTCCGAGGACAGGGTTTCTCTGGCTACACCTTC. It encodes CASLLFRGQGFSGYTF.

This chain connects TRBV20-1 to TRBJ1-1; 8 bases are a match to TRBD1. The germline V gene encodes CDR1 DFQATT and CDR2 SNEGSKA (reference sequence). With V trimmed by 6 bases and J by 3 bases, 15 bases remained unmatched. The CDR3 covers 16 residues. CDR3 nucleotides: TGCAGTGCCCTGTCAGGCAGGGGGCGCTGGGACACTGAAGCTTTCTTT. Translation: CSALSGRGRWDTEAFF.

The J gene is TRBJ2-3, the V gene TRBV7-8, with unresolved D. The V end was cut by 4 bases, the J end by 1 base, with 18 bases between. CDR3 length equals 17 residues. Germline lookup yields CDR1 SGHVS and CDR2 FQNEAQ. The CDR3 here is CASSSPRAKPRTDTQYF. In DNA form, the CDR3 reads TGTGCCAGCAGCTCCCCAAGAGCGAAACCCCGCACAGATACGCAGTATTTT.

The chain carries TRBV6-2 or TRBV6-3 and TRBJ2-1; TRBD2 is a possible D gene (6 bases). The CDR3 consists of 14 residues. V shed 7 bases and J shed 6 bases, with 16 bases lying between them. Germline loops: CDR1 MNHEY, CDR2 SVGEGT. The CDR3 DNA sequence: TGTGCCAGCAAGGACGGCGGGGAATTCAATGAGCAGTTCTTC. This translates into CASKDGGEFNEQFF.

The chain uses TRBV5-1 and TRBJ1-1; 7 bases line up with TRBD1. Germline loops: CDR1 SGHRS, CDR2 YFSETQ. This CDR3 spans 15 amino acids. V lost 8 bases to trimming and J lost 4 bases; unmatched junction nucleotides: 14. CDR3 coding DNA: TGCGCCAGTAAACCCCAGGGGGGGCGGTCCACTGAAGCTTTCTTT. Translation: CASKPQGGRSTEAFF.

This clonotype was seen more than once but under ten times. This chain links TRBV6-5 with TRBJ2-4, with D possibly TRBD2 on 7 matching bases. Germline assignment: CDR1 MNHEY and CDR2 SVGAGI. Trimming shortened V by 1 base and J by 8 bases, and 15 bases separated the two germline ends. This CDR3 is 15 amino acids long. CDR3 in amino acids: CASSYLEGGAYIQYF. The CDR3 DNA reads TGTGCCAGCAGTTACTTGGAGGGGGGGGCATACATTCAGTACTTC.

The rearrangement uses TRBV12-3 or TRBV12-4 and TRBJ1-5, with 7 bases that match TRBD1. The length of the CDR3 is 14 residues. V lost 1 base and J lost 6; bases outside the gene matches: 3. CDR3 DNA sequence: TGTGCCAGCAGTTTAGGGTCAGGGGGTCAGCCCCAGCATTTT. Its protein is CASSLGSGGQPQHF.

Many counts were recorded for this clonotype. At one boundary the junction diverges from the germline segment, which might be a read error. V and J are TRBV6-5 and TRBJ1-1, with 7 bases matching TRBD1. The CDR3 has 13 residues. CDR1 and CDR2 from the germline V gene are MNHEY and SVGAGI. Written as DNA, the CDR3 is TGTGTCAGCAGGGGGGCGGGCAACACTGAAGCTTTCTTT. Translation gives CVSRGAGNTEAFF.

This clonotype has a handful of counts. The chain joins TRBV20-1 to TRBJ1-4; D call uncertain. There are 12 residues in the CDR3. Deletions cut 5 bases from V and 7 bases from J, with 11 bases between. The germline V gene has CDR1 DFQATT and CDR2 SNEGSKA (reference sequence). This CDR3 reads CSAGRVGEKLFF. CDR3 bases: TGCAGTGCTGGCCGGGTCGGTGAAAAACTGTTTTTT.

This clonotype was seen a handful of times. The chain carries TRBV20-1 and TRBJ2-6; D may be TRBD1 (6 bases). The CDR3 has 16 amino acids. Germline CDR1 is DFQATT and CDR2 is SNEGSKA (reference sequence). Deletions cut 7 bases from V and 0 bases from J, with 16 bases between. The CDR3 nucleotides read TGCAGTGTTGGCAGGGGCCCTAACTCTGGGGCCAACGTCCTGACTTTC. This sequence encodes CSVGRGPNSGANVLTF.

The sample holds many counts of this clonotype. The CDR3 coding sequence is TGCGCCAGCAGCCAAGAGGGGGTGGGGTATGAGCAGTTCTTC. This codes for CASSQEGVGYEQFF. V and J are TRBV4-3 and TRBJ2-1; perhaps D is TRBD1 or TRBD2 (5 bases each). Germline V gene sequence: CDR1 LGHNA, CDR2 YSLEER. The CDR3 covers 14 residues. Trimming stripped 0 bases from V and 8 bases from J, with 11 bases between.

Only a few counts were recorded for this clonotype. The chain is built from TRBV12-5 and TRBJ1-1; D remains unclear. The length of the CDR3 is 13 residues. Germline loops: CDR1 LGHNT, CDR2 FRNRAP. V was cut by 3 bases and J by 3 bases, with 8 bases left in between. In nucleotides, the CDR3 is TGTGCTAGTGGTTTCGGGAGGGACACTGAAGCTTTCTTT. This sequence encodes CASGFGRDTEAFF.

This clonotype was seen more than once but under ten times. As DNA, the CDR3 is TGTGCCAGCAGTTACTCGAGAGGGGGGCCCTTTTACGAGCAGTACTTC. Residues: CASSYSRGGPFYEQYF. The rearrangement links TRBV6-5 to TRBJ2-7; D possibly uses TRBD1 or TRBD2 (6 bases each). Germline CDR1 is MNHEY and CDR2 is SVGAGI. The CDR3 has 16 residues. Trimming left V 0 bases short and J 4 bases short, with 16 bases between.

This clonotype was seen a handful of times. The J gene is TRBJ2-3, the V gene TRBV6-5; maybe TRBD2 (6 bases). Germline CDR1 reads MNHEY; CDR2 reads SVGAGI. V lost 0 bases, J lost 4 bases, and 17 bases lay in between. CDR3 length: 17 residues. The CDR3 loop is CASSYSKTLASADTQYF. Written as DNA, the CDR3 is TGTGCCAGCAGTTACTCAAAAACACTAGCAAGCGCAGATACGCAGTATTTT.

This chain joins TRBV7-9 and TRBJ2-1; TRBD1 matches at 7 bases. V shed 5 bases, J shed 0 bases, and the junction held 10 bases outside the gene matches. This CDR3 spans 17 amino acids. Germline lookup yields CDR1 SEHNR and CDR2 FQNEAQ (reference sequence). CDR3 sequence: CASSMRQGTVSYNEQFF. Here the CDR3 DNA reads TGTGCCAGCAGCATGAGACAGGGCACAGTCTCCTACAATGAGCAGTTCTTC.

This clonotype showed up just a few times. The chain is built from TRBV9 and TRBJ2-1; 11 nucleotides align to TRBD2. V was pared by 1 base and J by 5 bases, with 11 bases of the junction left unmatched. CDR3 length: 18 residues. Germline V CDR1 and CDR2: SGDLS, YYNGEE. As DNA, the CDR3 is TGTGCCAGCAGCGTAAATACACAGACTAGCGGGGACGACAATGAGCAGTTCTTC. As protein: CASSVNTQTSGDDNEQFF. Together with reference TRBV9 and TRBJ2-1, the CDR3 gives the full variable domain: DSGVTQTPKHLITATGQRVTLRCSPRSGDLSVYWYQQSLDQGLQFLIQYYNGEERAKGNILERFSAQQFPDLHSELNLSSLELGDSALYFCASSVNTQTSGDDNEQFFGPGTRLTVL.

This clonotype has only a few counts. The V and J genes are TRBV20-1 and TRBJ1-1; 7 nucleotides align to TRBD1. This CDR3 is 15 amino acids long. V lost 3 bases, J lost 2 bases, and 9 bases stayed unmatched. Germline values: CDR1 DFQATT, CDR2 SNEGSKA (reference sequence). The CDR3 spells CSARSLTGRNTEAFF. In DNA form, the CDR3 reads TGCAGTGCTAGGAGTTTGACAGGGCGAAACACTGAAGCTTTCTTT.